These 14 T cell receptor beta chains were all obtained from the same sample, sequenced in a study of T-cell memory formation after mild COVID-19. MiXCR, run by TCRdb on the 5' RACE reads, gives a single entry per CDR3 protein. The sample includes nearly 110,000 distinct CDR3 sequences, about 18% of them seen just once. The sequenced material came from PBMCs or a T cell subset sorted from them (not recorded which). The receptors were sampled from an adult woman who had mild COVID-19 (a few samples of this study predate the infection). Cell type and time point are not known.

In this sample, this clonotype turned up a few times. V is TRBV12-3 or TRBV12-4 and J is TRBJ2-5; 11 bases are a match to TRBD1. V was pared by 2 bases and J by 2 bases, with 4 bases of the junction left unmatched. CDR3 size: 16 residues. The CDR3 DNA reads as TGTGCCAGCAGTTTATCGGGACAGGGGGTTCAAGAGACCCAGTACTTC. It specifies CASSLSGQGVQETQYF.

V is TRBV7-9 and J is TRBJ2-7; D is undetermined. CDR1 is SEHNR and CDR2 is FQNEAQ in the germline V gene (reference sequence). Trimming pared 6 bases from V and 2 bases from J, leaving 8 bases between. This CDR3 comprises 12 residues. The CDR3 reads CASSDLTYEQYF. The CDR3 DNA reads as TGTGCCAGCAGTGATCTTACCTACGAGCAGTACTTC.

This clonotype was recorded a few times. The chain combines TRBV4-1 with TRBJ1-2; 9 positions agree with TRBD1. This CDR3 is 12 amino acids long. The germline CDR1 and CDR2 sequences are MGHRA and YSYEKL. The J segment lost 8 bases and the V segment lost 4 bases, leaving 2 bases of the junction unmatched. CDR3 DNA sequence: TGCGCCAGCAGCCCCGGACAGGGGGGCTACACCTTC. Residues: CASSPGQGGYTF.

This chain uses TRBV27 with TRBJ1-1; TRBD1 is a possible D gene (5 bases). With 8 bases removed from V and 1 base from J, the gap between germline ends came to 11 bases. The germline V gene encodes CDR1 MNHEY and CDR2 SMNVEV (reference sequence). CDR3 length: 13 amino acids. CDR3 residues: CASRTGGNTEAFF. The CDR3 DNA reads as TGTGCCAGCCGAACAGGAGGGAACACTGAAGCTTTCTTT.

The chain carries TRBV27 and TRBJ2-6; D uncertain. Germline values: CDR1 MNHEY, CDR2 SMNVEV (reference sequence). The CDR3 has 14 amino acids. V shed 6 bases and J shed 8 bases, with 14 bases lying between them. In nucleotides, the CDR3 is TGTGCCAGCAGCGCCACTCTGGGGACCAACGTCCTGACTTTC. Translated: CASSATLGTNVLTF.

The rearrangement uses TRBV7-9 and TRBJ2-2; D is unresolved. Between the trimmed V and J ends, which lost 11 bases and 1 base, there was a span of 2 bases. The CDR3 runs 10 residues. In germline, CDR1 is SEHNR, CDR2 FQNEAQ (reference sequence). The CDR3 protein is CAGNTGELFF. As DNA, the CDR3 is TGTGCCGGGAACACCGGGGAGCTGTTTTTT.

This clonotype turned up a few times. V gene TRBV5-1 combines with J gene TRBJ2-1; D not resolved. V was clipped by 0 bases and J by 12 bases, with 25 bases between them. Per the germline V gene, CDR1 is SGHRS and CDR2 is YFSETQ. The CDR3 length is 17 residues. CDR3 DNA sequence: TGCGCCAGCAGCTTGGAAGCGACCTTTCAGCCCCTTTTAGGGCAGTTCTTC. It encodes CASSLEATFQPLLGQFF.

This clonotype was detected a few times. V and J are TRBV30 and TRBJ2-3; D possibly matches TRBD1 or TRBD2 (5 bases each). The germline V and J ends were trimmed by 2 bases and 6 bases, with 18 bases remaining between them. This CDR3 comprises 15 residues. Germline V gene sequence: CDR1 GTSNPN, CDR2 SVGIG (reference sequence). The CDR3, as DNA: TGTGCCTGGAGTTGGGGGTCGTACTATGAGGATACGCAGTATTTT. Its protein is CAWSWGSYYEDTQYF.

The CDR3 sequence is CASSQDSASQETQYF. The CDR3 DNA reads as TGTGCCAGCAGCCAAGATTCAGCTAGCCAAGAGACCCAGTACTTC. The chain couples TRBV3-1 to TRBJ2-5; D uncertain. The CDR3 extends over 15 amino acids. From germline, CDR1 is LGHDT and CDR2 YNNKEL (reference sequence). V lost 0 bases and J lost 1, with 9 bases in between.

This clonotype has more than one count but fewer than ten. The J gene is TRBJ2-1, the V gene TRBV6-5; weak D call: TRBD2 (5 bases). The germline V gene encodes CDR1 MNHEY and CDR2 SVGAGI. The CDR3 is made up of 16 amino acids. Trimming removed 0 bases at V and 3 bases at J, with 12 bases between. The chain's CDR3 is CASSYSGAEVYNEQFF. CDR3 DNA: TGTGCCAGCAGTTACTCGGGAGCGGAGGTCTACAATGAGCAGTTCTTC.

This clonotype was seen a few times. This chain uses TRBV5-1 with TRBJ2-7, with D unresolved. Germline values: CDR1 SGHRS, CDR2 YFSETQ. V was shortened by 4 bases and J by 0 bases, with 11 bases between the two germline ends. The length of the CDR3 is 14 residues. CDR3 in amino acids: CASSPGFDSYEQYF. The CDR3 nucleotides are TGCGCCAGCAGCCCGGGCTTTGACTCCTACGAGCAGTACTTC.

This clonotype was recorded at least ten times. The rearrangement links TRBV7-9 to TRBJ2-7; 14 nucleotides match TRBD2. The CDR3 spans 18 residues. The junction had 15 bases not matched to a gene; V was cut back by 4 bases and J by 7 bases. In germline, CDR1 is SEHNR, CDR2 FQNEAQ (reference sequence). CDR3 in DNA: TGTGCCAGCAGCTCCGGGACTAGCGGGAGAGGGTTGCCTTGGGAGCAGTACTTC. It is translated as CASSSGTSGRGLPWEQYF.

The chain has TRBV7-8 and TRBJ2-7, with D possibly being TRBD2 (6 bases). The CDR3 loop spans 15 amino acids. The germline V and J ends were trimmed by 1 base and 1 base, with 11 bases remaining between them. From germline, CDR1 is SGHVS and CDR2 FQNEAQ. The CDR3 protein is CASSLGGTTSYEQYF. The CDR3 bases are TGTGCCAGCAGCTTAGGCGGGACCACTTCCTACGAGCAGTACTTC. The variable domain in full, with the rest retrieved from reference TRBV7-8 and TRBJ2-7, is GAGVSQSPRYKVAKRGQDVALRCDPISGHVSLFWYQQALGQGPEFLTYFQNEAQLDKSGLPSDRFFAERPEGSVSTLKIQRTQQEDSAVYLCASSLGGTTSYEQYFGPGTRLTVT.

DNA of the CDR3: TGTGCCAGCAGTTTATGGGGGTACAGGAACACCGGGGAGCTGTTTTTT. It encodes CASSLWGYRNTGELFF. This chain uses TRBV12-3 or TRBV12-4 with TRBJ2-2; D might be TRBD1 or TRBD2, each matching 5 bases. Trimming shortened V by 2 bases and J by 1 base, and 11 bases separated the two germline ends. CDR3 size: 16 residues.